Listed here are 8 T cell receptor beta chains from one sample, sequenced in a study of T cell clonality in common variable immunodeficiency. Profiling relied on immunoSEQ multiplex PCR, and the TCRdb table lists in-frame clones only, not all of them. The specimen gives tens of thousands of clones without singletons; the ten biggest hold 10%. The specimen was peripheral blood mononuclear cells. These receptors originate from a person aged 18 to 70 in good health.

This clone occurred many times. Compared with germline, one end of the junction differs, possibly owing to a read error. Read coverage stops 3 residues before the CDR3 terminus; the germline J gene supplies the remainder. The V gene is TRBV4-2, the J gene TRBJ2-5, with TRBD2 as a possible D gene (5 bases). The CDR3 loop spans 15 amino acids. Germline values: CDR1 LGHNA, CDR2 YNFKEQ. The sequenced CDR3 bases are TGCGCCAGCAGCCAAAGCGGCAGGCCACAAGAGACC. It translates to CASSQSGRPQET. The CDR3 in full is CASSQSGRPQETQYF.

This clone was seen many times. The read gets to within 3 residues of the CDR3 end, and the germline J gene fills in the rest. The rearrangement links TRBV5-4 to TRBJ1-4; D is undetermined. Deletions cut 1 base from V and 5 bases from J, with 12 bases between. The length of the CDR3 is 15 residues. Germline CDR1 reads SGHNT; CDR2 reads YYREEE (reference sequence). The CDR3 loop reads CASSLKAGQNEKLFF. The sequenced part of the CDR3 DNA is TGTGCCAGCAGCTTGAAGGCAGGCCAGAATGAAAAA.

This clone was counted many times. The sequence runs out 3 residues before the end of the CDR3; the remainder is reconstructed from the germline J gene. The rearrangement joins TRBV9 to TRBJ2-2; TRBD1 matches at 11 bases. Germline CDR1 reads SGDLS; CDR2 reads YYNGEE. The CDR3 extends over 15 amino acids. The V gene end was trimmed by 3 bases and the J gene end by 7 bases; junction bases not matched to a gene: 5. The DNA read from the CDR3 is TGTGCCAGCAGCGCCGGGACAGGGGGGTTCGGGGAG. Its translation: CASSAGTGGFGE. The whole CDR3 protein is CASSAGTGGFGELFF.

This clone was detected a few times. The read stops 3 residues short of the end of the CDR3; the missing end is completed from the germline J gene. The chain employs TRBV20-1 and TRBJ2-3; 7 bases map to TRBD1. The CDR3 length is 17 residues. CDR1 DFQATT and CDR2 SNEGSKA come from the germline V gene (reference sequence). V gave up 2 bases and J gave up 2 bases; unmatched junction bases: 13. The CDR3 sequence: CSARPNPGQRNTDTQYF. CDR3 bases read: TGCAGTGCTAGACCGAACCCGGGACAGAGAAACACAGATACG.

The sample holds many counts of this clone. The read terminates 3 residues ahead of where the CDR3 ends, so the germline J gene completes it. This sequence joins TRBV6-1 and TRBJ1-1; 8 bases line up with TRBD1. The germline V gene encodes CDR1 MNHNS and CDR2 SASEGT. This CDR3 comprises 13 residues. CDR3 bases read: TGTGCCAGCAGTGATGGACAGGGTAGAAGT. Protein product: CASSDGQGRS. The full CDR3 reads CASSDGQGRSAFF.

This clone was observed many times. Incomplete CDR3 DNA: TGCAGTGCTAGTGGTGAGGGGAGAAGGGAAAAA. Translation: CSASGEGRREK. The full CDR3 protein is CSASGEGRREKLFF. The rearrangement uses TRBV20-1 and TRBJ1-4; D is perhaps TRBD1 (5 bases). Read data end 3 residues before the CDR3 end; the end is taken from the germline J gene. The CDR3 has 14 amino acids. Germline V CDR1 and CDR2: DFQATT, SNEGSKA (reference sequence). V was cut by 3 bases and J by 8 bases, with 16 bases left in between.

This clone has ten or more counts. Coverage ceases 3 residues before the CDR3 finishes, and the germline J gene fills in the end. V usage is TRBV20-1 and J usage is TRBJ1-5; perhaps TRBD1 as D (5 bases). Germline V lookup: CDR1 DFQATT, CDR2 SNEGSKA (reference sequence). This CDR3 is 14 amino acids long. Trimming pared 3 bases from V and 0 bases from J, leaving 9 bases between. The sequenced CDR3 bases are TGCAGTGCTAGTCAGGGTTTTAGCAATCAGCCC. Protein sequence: CSASQGFSNQP. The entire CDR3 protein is CSASQGFSNQPQHF.

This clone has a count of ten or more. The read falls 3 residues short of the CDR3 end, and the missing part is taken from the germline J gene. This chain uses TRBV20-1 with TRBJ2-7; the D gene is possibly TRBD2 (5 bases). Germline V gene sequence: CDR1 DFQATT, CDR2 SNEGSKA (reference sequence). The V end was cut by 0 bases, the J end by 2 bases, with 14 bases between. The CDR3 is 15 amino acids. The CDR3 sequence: CSARDLVANTYEQYF. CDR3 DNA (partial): TGCAGTGCTAGAGATCTGGTAGCGAATACCTACGAG.